This T cell receptor beta chain was identified during a study of shared clonotypes between healthy human individuals. Study results and limitations: Rarefaction analysis demonstrated incomplete sorted-subset sequencing notwithstanding large depth.

CD8 cells regarded as naive lacked CD45RO, were positively chosen for CCR7, and omitted terminally differentiated effector memory CD45RA+ cells. Worth noting for this clone: Its antigen is as yet unknown.

Germline CDR1 reads SGHRS; CDR2 reads YFSETQ. Trimming cost V 0 bases and J 0 bases, with 16 bases left between them. The CDR3 extends over 17 amino acids. For every subset, genomic DNA was evenly distributed across several immunoSEQ plates. This table comes from immunoSEQ multiplex PCR, and its TCRdb copy is limited to in-frame clones, with some not included. This repertoire shows about 2.2 million clones, 93% found once; its top ten account for around 1.8%. The chain couples TRBV5-1 to TRBJ2-7, with D unclear. The source is a man younger than 30 in good health. Some clones in this sample may be carry-over from other donors' samples. Source material: naive CD8+ T cells from PBMCs. The CDR3 here is CASSLGYDSWSSYEQYF. The CDR3, as DNA: TGCGCCAGCAGCTTGGGCTATGATAGCTGGAGCTCCTACGAGCAGTACTTC.